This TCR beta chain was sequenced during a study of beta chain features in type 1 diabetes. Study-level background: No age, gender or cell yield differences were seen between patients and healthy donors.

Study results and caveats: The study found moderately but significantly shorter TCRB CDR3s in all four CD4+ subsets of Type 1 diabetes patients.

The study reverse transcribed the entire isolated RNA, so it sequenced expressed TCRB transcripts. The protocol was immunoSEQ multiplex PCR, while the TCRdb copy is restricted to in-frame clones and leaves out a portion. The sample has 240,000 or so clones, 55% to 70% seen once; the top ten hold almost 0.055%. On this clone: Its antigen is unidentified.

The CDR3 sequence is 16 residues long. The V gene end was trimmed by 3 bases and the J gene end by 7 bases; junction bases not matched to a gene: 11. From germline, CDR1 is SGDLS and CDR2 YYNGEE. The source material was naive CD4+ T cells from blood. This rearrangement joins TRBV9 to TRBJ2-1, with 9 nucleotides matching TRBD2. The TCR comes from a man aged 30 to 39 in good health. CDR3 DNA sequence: TGTGCCAGCAGCGATCGAATAGCGGGAGTAGGTAATGAGCAGTTCTTC. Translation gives CASSDRIAGVGNEQFF. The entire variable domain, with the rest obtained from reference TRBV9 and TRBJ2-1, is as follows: DSGVTQTPKHLITATGQRVTLRCSPRSGDLSVYWYQQSLDQGLQFLIQYYNGEERAKGNILERFSAQQFPDLHSELNLSSLELGDSALYFCASSDRIAGVGNEQFFGPGTRLTVL.